The TCR beta chain described here comes from a study of CD8 T cells in ankylosing spondylitis. Findings of the study overall: Fewer than ten highly homologous variants made up a TCR beta motif, and this motif appeared characteristic of ankylosing spondylitis blood. Prior work had noted some motif variants in reactive arthritis blood and synovial fluid. Disease-associated clones were reportedly significantly overrepresented in matched ankylosing spondylitis synovial fluid.

This clonotype was recorded a few times. The antigen remains unidentified. Germline V CDR1 and CDR2: MRHNA, SNTAGT. Between the trimmed V and J ends, which lost 0 bases and 7 bases, there was a span of 12 bases. The CDR3 consists of 15 residues. Library preparation for TCR beta used quantitative 5'-RACE with molecular barcodes. TCRdb ran MiXCR on the 5' RACE reads and lists one entry per CDR3 protein. The sample lists some 220,000 distinct CDR3 sequences, approximately 7.4% occurring once. The sequence came from a male donor with ankylosing spondylitis. The sequencing sample was made of blood, either unsorted or a sorted T cell fraction (not recorded which). The rearrangement joins TRBV6-4 to TRBJ2-2, with D unresolved. CDR3 sequence (DNA): TGTGCCAGCAGTGACTCGTTGTCTCTGGACGGGGAGCTGTTTTTT. This sequence encodes CASSDSLSLDGELFF.